This T cell receptor (beta chain) was captured in a study of blood T cell repertoires in COVID-19. Study at large: Acute and convalescent COVID-19 samples came from the United States, Italy and Spain. T cells, B-cell-depleted T cells, or PBMCs supplied cDNA or gDNA.

This CDR3 is built from 15 residues. Germline V gene data show CDR1 as SEHNR and CDR2 as FQNEAQ (reference sequence). The V end lost 2 bases, the J end lost 7 bases, and 12 bases lay between the germline ends. Clones were sequenced by immunoSEQ multiplex PCR, and TCRdb holds only the in-frame ones, with some missing. Of 70,000 to 95,000 clones listed, approximately 85% are singletons. This clone was recorded only once. The chain couples TRBV7-9 to TRBJ1-6; D gene unclear. The receptor was derived from a human donor in a cohort sampled during active COVID-19. The sample comprised peripheral blood. The CDR3 coding sequence is TGTGCCAGCAGCTTAAGTGAGGCCGGGAATTCACCCCTCCACTTT. Translated: CASSLSEAGNSPLHF.